This T cell receptor beta chain appears in the sequencing data of a study of cytomegalovirus exposure and HLA in healthy donors. Study in general: Approximately 200 million T cells yielded 110 million or so unique TCR beta sequences in earlier analysis.

Of note for this clone: Its antigen is currently unknown.

60 Vbeta and 13 Jbeta primers were used in PCR. Source study methods: Later reanalysis found 75 million to 100 million unique TCR beta chains, around 9.9 million of them shared. The protocol was immunoSEQ multiplex PCR, while the TCRdb copy is restricted to in-frame clones and leaves out a portion. Clone size and the V and J calls come from that table; the DNA yielded D and trimming. The sample comprises about 150,000 clones, 80% of which are singletons, and roughly 5.5% rests with the top ten. Study results and limitations: Across donors, presence/absence analyses took sequencing depth to be roughly uniform.

The receptor was derived from a woman aged 40-49 years in good health and CMV-seropositive. Sequencing was done on a sample of PBMCs.

The CDR3 region is CASSLDQGWETQYF. In nucleotides, the CDR3 is TGTGCCAGCAGCTTGGATCAGGGCTGGGAGACCCAGTACTTC. This chain links TRBV5-5 with TRBJ2-5; possibly TRBD1 for D (5 bases). Germline assignment: CDR1 SGHKS and CDR2 YYEKEE (reference sequence). With 0 bases removed from V and 5 bases from J, the gap between germline ends came to 11 bases. This CDR3 region has 14 residues.